Shown below are 15 T cell receptor beta chains from a single sample sequenced in a study of response to subunit inactivated influenza vaccine. Via MiXCR, TCRdb re-called the RT-PCR reads, giving one row per CDR3 protein. The data show around 530,000 distinct CDR3 sequences, 15% to 20% seen once. The starting material was CD4+ T cells sorted from PBMCs, obtained around 25 months after vaccination. Receptors were obtained from a man between 50 and 69 years old who received an inactivated influenza vaccine.

This clonotype was counted between two and nine times. The genes are TRBV7-2 and TRBJ2-5; 8 bases are shared with TRBD1. Losses at the gene ends were 2 bases for V and 4 bases for J; bases not matched to a gene: 3. CDR3 length equals 14 residues. The germline gives CDR1 SGHTA, CDR2 FQGNSA. The CDR3 DNA reads TGTGCCAGCAGCTTAATCAGGGGGCGAGAGACCCAGTACTTC. Translated, it gives CASSLIRGRETQYF.

This clonotype was seen more than once but under ten times. This chain joins TRBV28 and TRBJ2-3, with 10 bases identical to TRBD2. The V segment lost 5 bases and the J segment 0 bases; nucleotides outside the gene matches: 14. The CDR3 runs 19 residues. Germline assignment: CDR1 MDHEN and CDR2 SYDVKM. CDR3 protein: CASSPSGVAGGLSTDTQYF. The DNA for the CDR3 is TGTGCCAGCAGTCCCTCTGGAGTAGCGGGGGGCCTTAGCACAGATACGCAGTATTTT.

This clonotype showed up just a few times. The J gene is TRBJ2-3, the V gene TRBV7-8; TRBD2 aligns across 8 bases. The CDR3 contains 17 residues. V lost 5 bases, J lost 4 bases, and 14 bases stayed unmatched. Germline lookup yields CDR1 SGHVS and CDR2 FQNEAQ. The CDR3 reads CASSGLSSGGPPDTQYF. CDR3 bases: TGTGCCAGCAGCGGACTGTCTTCGGGAGGGCCCCCAGATACGCAGTATTTT. Filled out from reference TRBV7-8 and TRBJ2-3, the complete variable domain reads GAGVSQSPRYKVAKRGQDVALRCDPISGHVSLFWYQQALGQGPEFLTYFQNEAQLDKSGLPSDRFFAERPEGSVSTLKIQRTQQEDSAVYLCASSGLSSGGPPDTQYFGPGTRLTVL.

The rearrangement uses TRBV12-3 or TRBV12-4 and TRBJ1-5, with D possibly being TRBD1 (6 bases). The CDR3 runs to 18 residues. The germline V and J ends were trimmed by 3 bases and 0 bases, with 18 bases remaining between them. Here the CDR3 reads CASSFLDRLFNSNQPQHF. CDR3 in DNA: TGTGCCAGCAGTTTCCTAGACAGGCTTTTCAATAGCAATCAGCCCCAGCATTTT.

This clonotype was seen more than once but under ten times. The J gene is TRBJ1-5, the V gene TRBV5-1, with D uncertain. Per germline, CDR1 SGHRS and CDR2 YFSETQ. CDR3 size: 14 residues. Trimming left V 0 bases short and J 4 bases short, with 8 bases between. The CDR3 bases are TGCGCCAGCAGCTTGGGAAGTCAGAATCAGCCCCAGCATTTT. Residues: CASSLGSQNQPQHF.

The chain couples TRBV7-2 to TRBJ2-2; D might be TRBD1 (6 bases). The CDR3 has 13 residues. V gave up 3 bases and J gave up 5 bases, with 7 bases separating them. Germline CDR1 reads SGHTA; CDR2 reads FQGNSA. The CDR3 bases are TGTGCCAGCAGCTTCGGACAGACCGGGGAGCTGTTTTTT. As protein: CASSFGQTGELFF.

This clonotype was seen more than once but under ten times. The J gene is TRBJ2-5, the V gene TRBV29-1; possible D gene TRBD1, 6 bases. V lost 6 bases and J lost 1, with 12 bases in between. CDR1 SQVTM and CDR2 ANQGSEA come from the germline V gene. The CDR3 sequence is 13 residues long. CDR3 region: CSVGQSSQETQYF. The CDR3 nucleotides are TGCAGCGTCGGACAGTCATCCCAAGAGACCCAGTACTTC.

The chain combines TRBV30 with TRBJ2-7; 12 bases align to TRBD1. The CDR3 totals 14 residues. V lost 2 bases, J lost 5 bases, and 4 bases stayed unmatched. Germline V gene lookup returns CDR1 GTSNPN and CDR2 SVGIG (reference sequence). CDR3 protein: CAWSTGTGGDEQYF. CDR3 nucleotide sequence: TGTGCCTGGAGTACCGGGACAGGGGGCGACGAGCAGTACTTC.

The V call is TRBV4-3, the J call TRBJ1-2; D ambiguous. Germline lookup yields CDR1 LGHNA and CDR2 YSLEER. The CDR3 is 14 residues long. Trimming shortened V by 0 bases and J by 8 bases, and 13 bases separated the two germline ends. CDR3 DNA sequence: TGCGCCAGCAGCCAAGACGCCAGCCTCTTGGGCTACACCTTC. Translating gives CASSQDASLLGYTF.

This clonotype came up a few times. V and J are TRBV29-1 and TRBJ2-3, with D maybe TRBD2 (5 bases). Per the germline V gene, CDR1 is SQVTM and CDR2 is ANQGSEA. The CDR3 extends over 12 amino acids. V shed 7 bases and J shed 5 bases, with 13 bases lying between them. CDR3 amino acids: CSGASPGDTQYF. The CDR3 DNA reads TGCAGCGGGGCTAGCCCCGGAGATACGCAGTATTTT.

There are a few counts of this clonotype. The chain recombines TRBV9 with TRBJ1-2; D remains unclear. V was cut by 4 bases and J by 0 bases, with 16 bases left in between. The CDR3 covers 16 residues. Germline lookup yields CDR1 SGDLS and CDR2 YYNGEE. Here the CDR3 DNA reads TGTGCCAGCAGCCTCAAGGGAACCGCCCCTAACTATGGCTACACCTTC. Translating it yields CASSLKGTAPNYGYTF. The complete variable domain, with remaining parts taken from reference TRBV9 and TRBJ1-2, reads DSGVTQTPKHLITATGQRVTLRCSPRSGDLSVYWYQQSLDQGLQFLIQYYNGEERAKGNILERFSAQQFPDLHSELNLSSLELGDSALYFCASSLKGTAPNYGYTFGSGTRLTVV.

V usage is TRBV6-1 and J usage is TRBJ2-2; 13 nucleotides line up with TRBD2. V gave up 4 bases and J gave up 5 bases; unmatched junction bases: 4. The CDR3 extends over 16 amino acids. The germline V gene has CDR1 MNHNS and CDR2 SASEGT. The chain's CDR3 is CASSVGLAGATGELFF. CDR3 nucleotides: TGTGCCAGCAGTGTCGGACTAGCGGGAGCGACCGGGGAGCTGTTTTTT.

The chain links TRBV20-1 to TRBJ2-5; D is perhaps TRBD2 (5 bases). Trimming shortened V by 3 bases and J by 1 base, and 9 bases separated the two germline ends. This CDR3 comprises 13 residues. The germline V gene has CDR1 DFQATT and CDR2 SNEGSKA (reference sequence). In DNA, the CDR3 is TGCAGTGCTAGGGAGGTAATCCAAGAGACCCAGTACTTC. Translating it yields CSAREVIQETQYF.

This clonotype has more than one count but fewer than ten. The rearrangement uses TRBV5-1 and TRBJ1-4; 8 bases are shared with TRBD1. The CDR3 covers 14 residues. Germline-derived CDR1 and CDR2 are SGHRS and YFSETQ. Germline trimming cut 4 bases from V and 3 bases from J; bases unmatched to any gene: 2. In DNA form, the CDR3 reads TGCGCCAGCAGCGGGGGACAGGCTAATGAAAAACTGTTTTTT. This encodes CASSGGQANEKLFF.

This clonotype was found a few times. The chain is built from TRBV27 and TRBJ2-1; TRBD2 matches at 12 bases. The CDR3 totals 14 residues. The germline V gene encodes CDR1 MNHEY and CDR2 SMNVEV (reference sequence). Trimming cost V 4 bases and J 14 bases; bases outside gene matches: 9. CDR3 region: CASSSSGRDLFEFF. DNA for the CDR3: TGTGCCAGCAGTTCTAGCGGGAGGGACTTATTTGAGTTCTTC.